A selection of T cell receptor beta chains follows, all from one sample in a study of shared clonotypes between healthy human individuals. The table came from immunoSEQ multiplex PCR; TCRdb's copy has only in-frame clones and leaves some out. This table has about 2.3 million clones, 85% to 95% appearing once. The sequenced sample was naive CD4+ T cells from PBMCs. Source of these receptors: a man aged 18 to 35 in good health. Some clones in this sample may be carry-over from other donors' samples. The CDR3 runs from the conserved cysteine through the conserved F or W. D genes are given only for firm matches. A row's size may be missing; if present it is once, few, many or a size class.

>-|TRBJ1-1|TRBV5-1|-
TGCGCCAGCAGCTTGGGTGTCTTCGGAATGAACACTGAAGCTTTCTTT
CASSLGVFGMNTEAFF
>-|TRBJ1-1|TRBV11-2|-
TGTGCCAGCAGCTTAGGCGGGGGGGCCTACGAAGCTTTCTTT
CASSLGGGAYEAFF
>-|TRBJ2-7|TRBV28|TRBD1
TGTGCCAGCAGTTTAACTCTGGGACAGGCGACTCACTCCTACGAGCAGTACTTC
CASSLTLGQATHSYEQYF
>-|TRBJ2-5|TRBV6-1|-
TGTGCCAGCAGTGAACTCTTTATGTCGCTGGAGACCCAGTACTTC
CASSELFMSLETQYF
>-|TRBJ1-1|TRBV19|-
TGTGCCAGTAGTATCCAGGGGAGGAACACTGAAGCTTTCTTT
CASSIQGRNTEAFF
>-|TRBJ2-5|TRBV7-8|TRBD2
TGTGCCAGCAGCTTTATCGTACTAGCGGGAATGGAGACCCAGTACTTC
CASSFIVLAGMETQYF
>-|TRBJ2-3|TRBV6-7|-
TGTGCCAGCAGTTACTCGAACGGGACGACAGATACGCAGTATTTT
CASSYSNGTTDTQYF
>-|TRBJ2-7|TRBV16|-
TGTGCCAGCAGCCAATCGGTGGGGGGTAACGAGCAGTACTTC
CASSQSVGGNEQYF
>few|TRBJ1-5|TRBV30|-
TGTGCCTGGACCATAGGGGGAAGCAATCAGCCCCAGCATTTT
CAWTIGGSNQPQHF
>-|TRBJ2-5|TRBV2|-
TGTGCCAGCAGTGATGTTCGGGACTGGGAGACCCAGTACTTC
CASSDVRDWETQYF
>-|TRBJ2-7|TRBV5-4|-
TGTGCCAGCAGCTTGGGGCAGGGTGTAACCTACGAGCAGTACTTC
CASSLGQGVTYEQYF
>-|TRBJ1-2|TRBV29-1|-
TGCAGCGTCGCGACTTTATTACAGGACGATGGCTACACCTTC
CSVATLLQDDGYTF
>-|TRBJ2-4|TRBV21-1|-
TGTGCCAGCAGCCTGTGCCCGACTAGCGGGAGTATAACCAAAAACATTCAGTACTTC
CASSLCPTSGSITKNIQYF
>-|TRBJ2-5|TRBV5-1|-
TGCGCCAGCAGGTCCCGGGGCCAGGAGACCCAGTACTTC
CASRSRGQETQYF
>once|TRBJ2-3|TRBV7-7|TRBD1
TGTGCCAGCAGCTTTCTCCTGGACAGGCGAGGGCACTATTTT
CASSFLLDRRGHYF
>-|TRBJ2-5|TRBV11-3|-
TGTGCCAGCAGCCTCACTAGACTAGAGACCCAGTACTTC
CASSLTRLETQYF
>-|TRBJ1-1|TRBV5-4|TRBD1
TGTGCCAGCAGCTTCGACAGGGAGGGGGACACTGAAGCTTTCTTT
CASSFDREGDTEAFF
>once|TRBJ1-5|TRBV6-6|-
TGTGCCAGCAGTCCCATCGCGGGTCAGCCCCAGCATTTT
CASSPIAGQPQHF
>-|TRBJ2-7|TRBV7-3|-
TGTGCCAGCAGCTTATATCCAGGGGCTTCCTACGAGCAGTACTTC
CASSLYPGASYEQYF
>-|TRBJ1-3|TRBV14|-
TGTGCCAGCAGCCCCCGGGTGCGCTCTGGAAACACCATATATTTT
CASSPRVRSGNTIYF
>once|TRBJ1-2|TRBV29-1|TRBD1
TGCAGCGTTGATGGGTACTCAGGGGGCTGGGACTATGGCTACACCTTC
CSVDGYSGGWDYGYTF
>-|TRBJ1-2|TRBV6-5|-
TGTGCCAGCAGCCCCTCGCGGGGACACTATGGCTACACCTTC
CASSPSRGHYGYTF
>-|TRBJ1-1|TRBV6-1|-
TGTGCCAGCAGCCTCACACCGGACACTGAAGCTTTCTTT
CASSLTPDTEAFF
>-|TRBJ2-1|TRBV5-1|TRBD1
TGCGCCAGCAGCCCGAGGGGGACAGGGGTCAATGAGCAGTTCTTC
CASSPRGTGVNEQFF
>-|TRBJ1-1|TRBV25-1|-
TGTGCCAGCATGGGTCCGGGGAACACTGAAGCTTTCTTT
CASMGPGNTEAFF
>once|TRBJ1-2|TRBV9|-
TGTGCCAGCAGCGTACTTGGACAGTCTTATGGCTACACCTTC
CASSVLGQSYGYTF
>-|TRBJ1-4|TRBV6-1|-
TGTGCCAGCAGTGAGAGGACTAATGAAAAACTGTTTTTT
CASSERTNEKLFF
>-|TRBJ1-3|TRBV5-1|-
TGCGCCAGCAGCTTGGGGGGGCAGTATGGAAACACCATATATTTT
CASSLGGQYGNTIYF
>-|TRBJ1-1|TRBV10-1|-
TGCGCCAGCAGTGAGTCTACGGGGAACACTGAAGCTTTCTTT
CASSESTGNTEAFF
>-|TRBJ1-4|TRBV6-1|-
TGTGCCAGCTCCCGGTCGGGGGGGGATGAAAAACTGTTTTTT
CASSRSGGDEKLFF
>once|TRBJ2-2|TRBV2|-
TGTGCCAGCAGGGGGGGCCCCGGGGAGCTGTTTTTT
CASRGGPGELFF
>once|TRBJ2-7|TRBV7-6|-
TGTGCCAGCAGCTTTATGCAGGTGGGGGGCGAGCAGTACTTC
CASSFMQVGGEQYF
>-|TRBJ2-1|TRBV5-1|-
TGCGCCAGCAGCTCCGGTAATGAGCAGTTCTTC
CASSSGNEQFF
>-|TRBJ2-7|TRBV28|-
TGTGCCAGCAGTTTATTGGGGCAGAGTAGGGACGAGCAGTACTTC
CASSLLGQSRDEQYF
>-|TRBJ2-2|TRBV9|TRBD2
TGTGCCAGCAGCGTCCTAGCGGGGGCTTCCACCGGGGAGCTGTTTTTT
CASSVLAGASTGELFF
>-|TRBJ2-7|TRBV27|-
TGTGCCAGCAGTCGCAGCGGGCTCAATTACGAGCAGTACTTC
CASSRSGLNYEQYF
>-|TRBJ2-1|TRBV5-1|TRBD2
TGCGCCAGCAGCTTTTGGACTAGCGGGTCCTACAATGAGCAGTTCTTC
CASSFWTSGSYNEQFF